The 10 T cell receptor beta chains reported below all come from one sample, sequenced in a study of cytomegalovirus exposure and HLA in healthy donors. The protocol was immunoSEQ multiplex PCR, while the TCRdb copy is restricted to in-frame clones and leaves out a portion. The table has 120,000 to 150,000 clones, 80% to 90% seen once. The sample consisted of PBMCs. These receptors were collected from a man between 18 and 35 years old in good health and CMV-seronegative.

This rearrangement joins TRBV30 to TRBJ1-2; 11 nucleotides line up with TRBD1. The CDR3 sequence is 17 residues long. CDR1 is GTSNPN, CDR2 SVGIG, per germline (reference sequence). V lost 3 bases, J lost 4 bases, and 13 bases stayed unmatched. Written as DNA, the CDR3 is TGTGCCTGGAGACAAAATGGGGACAGGGGGTACCCCTATGGCTACACCTTC. Translating it yields CAWRQNGDRGYPYGYTF.

V usage is TRBV2 and J usage is TRBJ2-5; weak D call: TRBD2 (6 bases). V lost 4 bases and J 7 bases, leaving 22 bases between the germline ends. This CDR3 is 16 amino acids long. Germline CDR1 is SNHLY and CDR2 is FYNNEI. The CDR3 nucleotides are TGTGCCAGCAGTGCGCAAATAATTCCGGGAGATCGGACCCAGTACTTC. This sequence encodes CASSAQIIPGDRTQYF.

J is TRBJ2-7 and V is TRBV5-4, with D possibly TRBD1 on 6 matching bases. With 0 bases removed from V and 5 bases from J, the gap between germline ends came to 15 bases. CDR3 length: 15 residues. Germline values: CDR1 SGHNT, CDR2 YYREEE (reference sequence). As DNA, the CDR3 is TGTGCCAGCAGCTTGGTATCACAGGGTATCGACGAGCAGTACTTC. Translating it yields CASSLVSQGIDEQYF.

This clone is a singleton in its sample. The chain combines TRBV5-1 with TRBJ2-3; 7 bases map to TRBD2. This CDR3 has 15 amino acids. CDR1 and CDR2 (germline): SGHRS, YFSETQ. Trimming at V came to 0 bases and at J to 4 bases, leaving 5 bases not matched to a gene. The CDR3 is CASSLASGMPDTQYF. CDR3 bases: TGCGCCAGCAGCTTGGCCAGCGGGATGCCAGATACGCAGTATTTT.

V gene TRBV18 combines with J gene TRBJ1-1; 9 nucleotides agree with TRBD1. There are 16 residues in the CDR3. V dropped 5 bases and J dropped 11; count of bases not matched to a gene: 18. Germline CDR1 and CDR2: KGHSH and LQKENI. The CDR3 sequence: CASSGDRAIPRNAAFF. In DNA, the CDR3 is TGTGCCAGCTCAGGGGACAGGGCTATCCCTAGAAACGCCGCTTTCTTT.

The chain joins TRBV5-1 to TRBJ1-1, with TRBD1 matching over 7 bases. With 4 bases clipped from V and 1 base from J, the junction kept 4 bases outside the gene matches. From germline, CDR1 is SGHRS and CDR2 YFSETQ. CDR3 length equals 14 residues. The CDR3 nucleotides are TGCGCCAGCAGCGCCGGGACAGCGAACACTGAAGCTTTCTTT. It specifies CASSAGTANTEAFF.

DNA for the CDR3: TGTGCCAGCAGCGGACAGGGGGCGAGCTCCTACGAGCAGTACTTC. This translates into CASSGQGASSYEQYF. This rearrangement joins TRBV9 to TRBJ2-7; 10 positions match TRBD1. Trimming at V came to 3 bases and at J to 0 bases, leaving 3 bases not matched to a gene. Germline values: CDR1 SGDLS, CDR2 YYNGEE. The CDR3 has 15 residues.

This rearrangement joins TRBV2 to TRBJ2-7; 10 bases match TRBD1. CDR1 and CDR2 from the germline V gene are SNHLY and FYNNEI. Unmatched junction bases numbered 6, after V lost 5 bases and J lost 5 bases. This CDR3 comprises 14 residues. The CDR3 reads CASSPRTGGDEQYF. The CDR3 nucleotides read TGTGCCAGCAGTCCCCGGACAGGGGGGGACGAGCAGTACTTC. The entire variable domain, with the rest obtained from reference TRBV2 and TRBJ2-7, is as follows: EPEVTQTPSHQVTQMGQEVILRCVPISNHLYFYWYRQILGQKVEFLVSFYNNEISEKSEIFDDQFSVERPDGSNFTLKIRSTKLEDSAMYFCASSPRTGGDEQYFGPGTRLTVT.

This chain uses TRBV6-5 with TRBJ2-6; D might be TRBD1 (6 bases). The V end was cut by 8 bases, the J end by 0 bases, with 8 bases between. Germline-derived CDR1 and CDR2 are MNHEY and SVGAGI. This CDR3 comprises 14 residues. The CDR3 DNA is TGTGCCAGCGGGACAAACTCTGGGGCCAACGTCCTGACTTTC. Protein product: CASGTNSGANVLTF.

The V and J genes are TRBV5-1 and TRBJ2-3, with 12 bases aligning to TRBD2. CDR3 length equals 20 residues. With V trimmed by 4 bases and J by 3 bases, 18 bases remained unmatched. Germline V gives CDR1 SGHRS, CDR2 YFSETQ. The CDR3 nucleotides are TGCGCCAGCAGCCCCGCAGGGGGGCTAGCGGGAGGGAGAAAAACAGATACGCAGTATTTT. Protein: CASSPAGGLAGGRKTDTQYF.